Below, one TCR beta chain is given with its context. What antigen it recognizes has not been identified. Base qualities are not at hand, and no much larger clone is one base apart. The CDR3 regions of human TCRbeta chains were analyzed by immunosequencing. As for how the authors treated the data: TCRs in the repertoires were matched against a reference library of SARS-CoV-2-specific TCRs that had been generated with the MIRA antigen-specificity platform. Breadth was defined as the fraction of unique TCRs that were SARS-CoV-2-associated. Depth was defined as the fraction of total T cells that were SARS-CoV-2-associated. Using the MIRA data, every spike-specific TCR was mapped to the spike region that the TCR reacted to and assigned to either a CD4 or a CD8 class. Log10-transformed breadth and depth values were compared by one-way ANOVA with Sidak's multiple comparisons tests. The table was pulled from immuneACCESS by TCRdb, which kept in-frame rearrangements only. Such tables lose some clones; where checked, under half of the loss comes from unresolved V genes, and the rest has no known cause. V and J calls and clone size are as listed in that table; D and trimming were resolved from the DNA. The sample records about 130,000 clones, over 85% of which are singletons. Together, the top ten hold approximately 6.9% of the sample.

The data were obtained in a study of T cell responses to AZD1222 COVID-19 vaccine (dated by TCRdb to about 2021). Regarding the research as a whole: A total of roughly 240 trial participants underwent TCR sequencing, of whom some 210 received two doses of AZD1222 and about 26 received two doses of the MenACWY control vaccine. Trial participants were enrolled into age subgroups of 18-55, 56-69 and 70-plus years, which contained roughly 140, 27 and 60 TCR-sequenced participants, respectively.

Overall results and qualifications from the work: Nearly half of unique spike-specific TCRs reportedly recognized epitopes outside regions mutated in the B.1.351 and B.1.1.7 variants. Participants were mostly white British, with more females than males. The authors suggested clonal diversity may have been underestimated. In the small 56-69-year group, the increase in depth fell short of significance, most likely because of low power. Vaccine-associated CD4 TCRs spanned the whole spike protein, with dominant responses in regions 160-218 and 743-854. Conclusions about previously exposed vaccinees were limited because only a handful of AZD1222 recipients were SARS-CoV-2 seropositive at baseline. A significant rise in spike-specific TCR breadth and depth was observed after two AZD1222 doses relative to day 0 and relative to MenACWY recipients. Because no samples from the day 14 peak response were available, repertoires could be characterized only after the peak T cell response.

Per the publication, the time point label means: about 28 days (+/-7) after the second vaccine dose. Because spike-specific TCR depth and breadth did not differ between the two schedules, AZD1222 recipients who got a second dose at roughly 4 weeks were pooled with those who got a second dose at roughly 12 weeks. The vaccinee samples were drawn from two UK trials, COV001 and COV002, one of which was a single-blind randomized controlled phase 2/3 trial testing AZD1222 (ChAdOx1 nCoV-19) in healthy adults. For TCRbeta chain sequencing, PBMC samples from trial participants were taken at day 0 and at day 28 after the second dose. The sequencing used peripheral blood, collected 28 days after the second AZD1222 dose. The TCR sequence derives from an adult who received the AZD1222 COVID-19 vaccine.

The CDR3 amino acid sequence is: CASSRGTTGSPLHF. The DNA reads as follows: TGTGCCAGCAGCCGCGGGACTACGGGTTCACCCCTCCACTTT. The V gene is TRBV14 and the J gene is TRBJ1-6; 5 matching bases give a weak D call of TRBD1. Taken from the germline V gene, the CDR1 and CDR2 loops are SGHDN and FVKESK. Relative to germline, V is 4 bases shorter and J is 9 bases shorter, with 13 bases between their ends. Its CDR3 holds 14 amino acids, cysteine through phenylalanine. The entry retains the CDR3 DNA only, 42 bases that are in frame from base 1.